The subject of this entry is one T cell receptor (beta chain). The antigen is unknown. Germline assignment: CDR1 MGHDK and CDR2 SYGVNS. The CDR3 contains 13 residues. V lost 7 bases and J 11 bases, leaving 20 bases between the germline ends. These data originate in a study of cytomegalovirus exposure and HLA in healthy donors. The data were produced by immunoSEQ multiplex PCR, yet TCRdb's version contains in-frame clones alone and is incomplete. The table records under 350,000 clones, approximately 83% of them present only once. Study outcomes and limitations: One later analysis, an examination of the 90 to 150 validation repertoires, found that first-cohort TCR clusters tended to co-occur in them.

This clonotype was obtained from a young woman in good health and CMV-seronegative. The sample was PBMCs. The V gene is TRBV25-1, the J gene TRBJ1-2; no clear D. The DNA of the CDR3 is TGTGCCAGCACCCTGTCGGGGTACCCGGGATACACCTTC. This encodes CASTLSGYPGYTF.